This TCR beta chain emerged from a study of T-cell reconstitution after alpha-beta-depleted transplantation in children. Regarding the study as a whole: T-cell counts and diversity at one year following transplant were attributed mainly to newly produced T cells. Surviving recipient T cells and thymic progenitors produced the high day-60 TCRbeta diversity seen in some patients. In patients about two months after transplant, alpha-beta T cells reportedly arose from several hundred expanded graft clones.

The CDR3 extends over 17 amino acids. With V trimmed by 7 bases and J by 4 bases, 15 bases remained unmatched. This clonotype was observed a handful of times. No antigen is known for it. For TCRbeta, the library was prepared with unique molecular identifiers. TCRdb reprocessed the PCR reads with MiXCR, giving one entry per CDR3 protein. Of 250,000 to 350,000 distinct CDR3 sequences listed, around 20% were seen once; the top ten hold about 10%. The rearrangement joins TRBV12-3 or TRBV12-4 to TRBJ2-3, with 9 bases fitting TRBD2. The receptor was derived from a male patient younger than 18 who had a stem cell transplant for acute lymphoblastic leukemia, so the T cells may come from the graft donor. Sequenced material: PBMCs, mostly from graft donor cells, taken 180 days after TCRalphabeta/CD19-depleted stem cell transplant. CDR3 sequence: CASTGWGGLASPDTQYF. CDR3 sequence (DNA): TGTGCCAGCACCGGATGGGGAGGACTAGCGAGCCCAGATACGCAGTATTTT.